This T cell receptor (beta chain) was recorded in a study of OX40 agonist ivuxolimab in advanced cancers. Study context: Patients assigned to dose escalation were diagnosed with hepatocellular carcinoma, melanoma, renal cell or head and neck cancer.

Points on this clone: Its target is not known.

Using immunoSEQ multiplex PCR, the repertoire was profiled, and TCRdb retains in-frame clones only, with some absent. The data hold about 48,000 clones, with 70% to 85% observed a single time. Points from the study as a whole: Clonal expansion in partial responders at 0.1-3.0 mg/kg ranked among the lowest. The authors did not determine the antigen specificity of the expanded peripheral T cells. Some patients who did not respond also had low normalized T-cell clonal expansion.

This CDR3 is 16 amino acids long. V was trimmed by 0 bases and J by 0 bases, leaving 11 bases between them. Germline V gene sequence: CDR1 ENHRY, CDR2 SYGVKD. Sequenced here: CD4+ or CD8+ T cells sorted from blood, sampled in a trial of the OX40 agonist ivuxolimab. This chain links TRBV10-3 with TRBJ2-5; D may be TRBD1 (5 bases). The source is an adult with an advanced solid tumor such as melanoma, head and neck, liver or kidney cancer. The CDR3 coding sequence is TGTGCCATCAGTGAGTCGGGGCAGGGAAACCAAGAGACCCAGTACTTC. This encodes CAISESGQGNQETQYF.